The entry below describes one T cell receptor (beta chain). Germline V lookup: CDR1 LNHDA, CDR2 SQIVND (reference sequence). The CDR3 contains 17 residues. Trimming removed 0 bases from V and 0 bases from J, with 13 bases in between. This specimen belongs to a study of blood T cell repertoires in COVID-19. Across the study: Samples representing acute and convalescent COVID-19 were sourced from the United States, Italy and Spain. PBMCs, B-cell-depleted T cells, or T cells were the source of the cDNA or gDNA that made up the material.

Per the original data handling: Estimates of nucleated cell counts were drawn from the amplification of reference gene primers. Sequenced by immunoSEQ multiplex PCR; TCRdb stores in-frame clones only, minus some. V and J calls plus clone size are reproduced from that table; the DNA served to infer D and trimming. The sample includes 200,000 to 250,000 clones, approximately 84% of them seen just once. V and J are TRBV19 and TRBJ2-3, with D unresolved. Sample: peripheral blood. This TCR was recovered from a woman between 50 and 59 years old with active or convalescent COVID-19. In DNA form, the CDR3 reads TGTGCCAGTAGTATAGAGTCTGCGATTCCTAGCACAGATACGCAGTATTTT. Its protein product is CASSIESAIPSTDTQYF.